This TCR beta chain was sequenced in a study of blood T cell repertoires in COVID-19. The authors' processing: Amplification from reference gene primers served as the basis for estimated nucleated cell counts. This table comes from immunoSEQ multiplex PCR, and its TCRdb copy is limited to in-frame clones, with some not included. That table is the source of V, J and clone size, and D and trimming were worked out from the DNA. The table records some 110,000 clones, roughly 87% of them present only once. This clone was picked up a small number of times. Germline V gene lookup returns CDR1 SGHAT and CDR2 FQNNGV. J was trimmed by 4 bases and V by 2 bases; bases with no gene match: 5. The CDR3 loop spans 15 amino acids.

Input material: peripheral blood. The sequence came from a human donor in a cohort sampled during active COVID-19. This rearrangement joins TRBV11-2 to TRBJ2-7; 10 positions match TRBD2. CDR3 coding DNA: TGTGCCAGCAGCTTAAAGCGGGAGGGCCTTTACGAGCAGTACTTC. Its translation is CASSLKREGLYEQYF.